These 10 T cell receptor beta chains share one sample of origin, sequenced in a study of cytomegalovirus exposure and HLA in healthy donors. Both 60 Vbeta primers and 13 Jbeta primers went into the PCR. Profiling relied on immunoSEQ multiplex PCR, and the TCRdb table lists in-frame clones only, not all of them. Among 150,000 or so clones listed, 73% were seen once. Sample: PBMCs. These receptors were taken from a woman younger than 30 in good health and CMV-seronegative.

This clone came up a few times. The V call is TRBV9, the J call TRBJ2-1, with TRBD2 identical over 8 bases. The CDR3 consists of 15 residues. Germline values: CDR1 SGDLS, CDR2 YYNGEE. V lost 4 bases to trimming and J lost 5 bases; unmatched junction nucleotides: 8. The CDR3 nucleotides are TGTGCCAGCAGCTCCAGCGGGAGCGGGAACAATGAGCAGTTCTTC. Protein product: CASSSSGSGNNEQFF. The full variable domain, in which reference TRBV9 and TRBJ2-1 provide the parts outside the CDR3, is DSGVTQTPKHLITATGQRVTLRCSPRSGDLSVYWYQQSLDQGLQFLIQYYNGEERAKGNILERFSAQQFPDLHSELNLSSLELGDSALYFCASSSSGSGNNEQFFGPGTRLTVL.

This clone has more than one count but fewer than ten. The rearrangement links TRBV11-3 to TRBJ1-2; D unclear. The CDR3 extends over 15 amino acids. CDR1 is SGHNT, CDR2 YENEEA, per germline. V dropped 1 base and J dropped 8 bases, with 17 bases sitting between them. The CDR3 nucleotides are TGTGCCAGCAGCTTAGCTCCAGGAACGCTATCCGGCTACACCTTC. Amino acids: CASSLAPGTLSGYTF.

This clone appeared a single time. CDR3 DNA sequence: TGTGCCAGCAGGAGGGAAACCTCCTATAATTCACCCCTCCACTTT. Amino acid sequence: CASRRETSYNSPLHF. J is TRBJ1-6 and V is TRBV11-3; no clear D gene. The V gene's germline CDR1 is SGHNT and CDR2 YENEEA. This CDR3 contains 15 residues. The V gene lost 6 bases and the J gene lost 0 bases, with 9 bases spanning the gap.

The J gene is TRBJ2-2, the V gene TRBV9, with D possibly matching TRBD2 (7 bases). CDR3 length equals 16 residues. Trimming removed 3 bases at V and 2 bases at J, with 14 bases between. Germline CDR1 SGDLS, CDR2 YYNGEE. CDR3 coding DNA: TGTGCCAGCAGCGGGAGGGGGGGCTCAAACACCGGGGAGCTGTTTTTT. This encodes CASSGRGGSNTGELFF.

The rearrangement uses TRBV7-6 and TRBJ2-5; TRBD2 aligns across 16 bases. CDR1 is SGHVS and CDR2 is FNYEAQ in the germline V gene. V gave up 4 bases and J gave up 1 base; unmatched junction bases: 6. This CDR3 is built from 18 residues. The CDR3 DNA follows: TGTGCCAGCAGCTCAACCGGGACTAGCGGGGGGGGCCAAGAGACCCAGTACTTC. Amino acids: CASSSTGTSGGGQETQYF.

The chain is built from TRBV18 and TRBJ2-3; D gene ambiguous. V was cut by 0 bases and J by 2 bases, with 6 bases left in between. The CDR3 spans 14 residues. Germline V CDR1 and CDR2: KGHSH, LQKENI. CDR3 sequence reads: CASSPPRPTDTQYF. The CDR3, as DNA: TGTGCCAGCTCACCACCGAGGCCCACAGATACGCAGTATTTT. The whole variable domain, filled in from reference TRBV18 and TRBJ2-3, reads NAGVMQNPRHLVRRRGQEARLRCSPMKGHSHVYWYRQLPEEGLKFMVYLQKENIIDESGMPKERFSAEFPKEGPSILRIQQVVRGDSAAYFCASSPPRPTDTQYFGPGTRLTVL.

This chain connects TRBV7-2 to TRBJ2-1; the match to TRBD2 covers 10 bases. The CDR3 extends over 13 amino acids. CDR1 and CDR2 (germline): SGHTA, FQGNSA. Unmatched junction bases numbered 4, after V lost 5 bases and J lost 9 bases. The CDR3 protein is CASSTGLAIEQFF. The CDR3 coding sequence is TGTGCCAGCAGCACGGGACTAGCGATTGAGCAGTTCTTC. The full variable domain, in which reference TRBV7-2 and TRBJ2-1 provide the parts outside the CDR3, is GAGVSQSPSNKVTEKGKDVELRCDPISGHTALYWYRQSLGQGLEFLIYFQGNSAPDKSGLPSDRFSAERTGGSVSTLTIQRTQQEDSAVYLCASSTGLAIEQFFGPGTRLTVL.

This clone showed up just a few times. The CDR3 bases are TGTGCCAGCACCACGGACGGGATGAATTCACCCCTCCACTTT. Its translation is CASTTDGMNSPLHF. The gene calls are TRBV7-9 and TRBJ1-6, with no clear D. Trimming shortened V by 7 bases and J by 7 bases, and 14 bases separated the two germline ends. Germline V gene lookup returns CDR1 SEHNR and CDR2 FQNEAQ (reference sequence). This CDR3 is 14 amino acids long. Based on the CDR3 plus reference TRBV7-9 and TRBJ1-6, the full variable domain is DTGVSQNPRHKITKRGQNVTFRCDPISEHNRLYWYRQTLGQGPEFLTYFQNEAQLEKSRLLSDRFSAERPKGSFSTLEIQRTEQGDSAMYLCASTTDGMNSPLHFGNGTRLTVT.

J is TRBJ2-1 and V is TRBV7-2; D uncertain. CDR3 length: 13 residues. With 5 bases removed from V and 9 bases from J, the gap between germline ends came to 14 bases. In germline, CDR1 is SGHTA, CDR2 FQGNSA. The chain's CDR3 is CASSPGSAGEQFF. As DNA, the CDR3 is TGTGCCAGCAGCCCTGGATCAGCAGGTGAGCAGTTCTTC.

The chain carries TRBV5-1 and TRBJ1-6, with D maybe TRBD1 (5 bases). The CDR3 has 20 amino acids. V was clipped by 3 bases and J by 2 bases, with 24 bases between them. Germline V gene data show CDR1 as SGHRS and CDR2 as YFSETQ. The CDR3 sequence is CASSSTTSGGAGPYNSPLHF. For the CDR3, the DNA is TGCGCCAGCAGCTCGACCACGAGTGGTGGGGCCGGGCCCTATAATTCACCCCTCCACTTT.